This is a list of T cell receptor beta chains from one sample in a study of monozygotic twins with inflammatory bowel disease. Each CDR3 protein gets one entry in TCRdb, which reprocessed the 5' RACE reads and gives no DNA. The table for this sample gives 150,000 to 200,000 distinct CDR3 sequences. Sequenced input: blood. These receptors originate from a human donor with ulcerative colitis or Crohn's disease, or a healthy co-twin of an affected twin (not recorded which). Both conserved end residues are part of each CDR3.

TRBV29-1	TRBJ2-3	CSVEVLLSTDTQYF
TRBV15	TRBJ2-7	CATSRGGRTGSYEQYF
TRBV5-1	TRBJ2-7	CASSLVGAQTYEQYF
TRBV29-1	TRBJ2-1	CSVGGGEPYNEQFF
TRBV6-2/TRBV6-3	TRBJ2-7	CASSYGGRASEQYF
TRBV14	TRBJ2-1	CASSQDIPGSYNEQFF
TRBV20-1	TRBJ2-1	CSARDTSGRAWIDEQFF
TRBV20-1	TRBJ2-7	CSATSASGRPPYEQYF
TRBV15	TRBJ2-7	CATSRDTGGVYEQYF
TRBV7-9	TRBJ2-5	CASSLAAGGQETQYF
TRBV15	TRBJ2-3	CATAESTDTQYF
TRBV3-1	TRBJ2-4	CASSQWRELSKNIQYF
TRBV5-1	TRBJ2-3	CASSLVGDPSADTQYF
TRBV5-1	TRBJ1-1	CASSLTLSPANTEAFF
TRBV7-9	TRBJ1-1	CASSFTMNTEAFF
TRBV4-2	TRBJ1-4	CASSPLGEKLFF
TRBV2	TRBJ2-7	CASSFRDRSFEQYF
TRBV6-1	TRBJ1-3	CASSEINSSGNTIYF
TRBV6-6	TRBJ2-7	CASSFFGTAYEQYF
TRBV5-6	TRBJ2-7	CASSRGRAYEQYF
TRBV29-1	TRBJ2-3	CSLSGAGAFSDTQYF
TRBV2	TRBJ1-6	CASSFSGTPFGSPLHF
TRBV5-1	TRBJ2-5	CASSPTGIQETQYF
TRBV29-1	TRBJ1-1	CSVGPLQKGEAFF
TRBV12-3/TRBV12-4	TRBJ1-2	CASRLGGDVGGYTF
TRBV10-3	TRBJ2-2	CAISESGQNTGELFF
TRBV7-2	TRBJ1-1	CASSSGAANTEAFF
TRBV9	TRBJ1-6	CASSVEDRANSPLHF
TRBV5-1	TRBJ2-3	CASSLVRWGTDTQYF
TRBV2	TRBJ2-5	CASRTDEETQYF
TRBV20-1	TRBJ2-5	CSARGTSWETQYF
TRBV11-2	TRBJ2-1	CASSLEGQGYNEQFF
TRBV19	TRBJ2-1	CASTGSSYNEQFF
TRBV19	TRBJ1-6	CATGQSSPWYSPLHF
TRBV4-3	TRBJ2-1	CASSRWGLAEAYNEQFF
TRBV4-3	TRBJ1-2	CASSQVSSGMNYGYTF
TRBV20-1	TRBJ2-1	CSVRGGSNEQFF
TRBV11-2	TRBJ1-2	CASSLGSDRDYGYTF
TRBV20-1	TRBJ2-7	CSAGSALPYEQYF
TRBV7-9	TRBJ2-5	CASSLDSGGRETQYF
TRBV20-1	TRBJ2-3	CSASTSSNTQYF
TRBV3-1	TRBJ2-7	CASSQDTVISYEQYF
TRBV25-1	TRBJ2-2	CASSFTGAAGELFF
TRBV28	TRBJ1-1	CASSLVGGREAFF
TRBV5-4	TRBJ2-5	CASSSRQGKYQETQYF
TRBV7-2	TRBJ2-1	CASSRDGSAYNEQFF
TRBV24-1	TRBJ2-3	CATSDGGTGTDTQYF
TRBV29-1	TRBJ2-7	CSVVPTSSYEQYF
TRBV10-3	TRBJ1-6	CAISAGQGASYNSPLHF
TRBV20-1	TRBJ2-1	CSARRDPEGWNEQFF
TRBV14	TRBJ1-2	CASSPSGSPYGYTF
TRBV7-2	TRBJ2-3	CASSSPGADTQYF
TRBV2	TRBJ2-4	CASSDGQNIQYF
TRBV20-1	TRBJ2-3	CSARDLRAGGPSSDTQYF